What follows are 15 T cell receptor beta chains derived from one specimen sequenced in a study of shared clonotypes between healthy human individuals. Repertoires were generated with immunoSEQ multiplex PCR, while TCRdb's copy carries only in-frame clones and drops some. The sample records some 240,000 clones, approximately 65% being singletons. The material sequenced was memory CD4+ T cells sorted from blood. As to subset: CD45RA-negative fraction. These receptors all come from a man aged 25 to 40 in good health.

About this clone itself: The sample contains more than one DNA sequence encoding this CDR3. In DNA, the CDR3 is TGTGCCAGCTCACCACCGGCGTTGGCCAAAAACATTCAGTACTTC. Amino acid sequence: CASSPPALAKNIQYF. The V gene is TRBV18, the J gene TRBJ2-4; no firm D call. V lost 0 bases and J 1 base, leaving 7 bases between the germline ends. The CDR3 is 15 residues long. Germline V gene lookup returns CDR1 KGHSH and CDR2 LQKENI. The variable domain in full, completed from reference TRBV18 and TRBJ2-4, reads NAGVMQNPRHLVRRRGQEARLRCSPMKGHSHVYWYRQLPEEGLKFMVYLQKENIIDESGMPKERFSAEFPKEGPSILRIQQVVRGDSAAYFCASSPPALAKNIQYFGAGTRLSVL.

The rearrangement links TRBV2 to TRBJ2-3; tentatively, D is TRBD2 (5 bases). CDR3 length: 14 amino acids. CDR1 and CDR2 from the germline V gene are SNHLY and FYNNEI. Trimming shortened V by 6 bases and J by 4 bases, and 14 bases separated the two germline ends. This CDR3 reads CASSRTGEPDTQYF. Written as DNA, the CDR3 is TGTGCCAGCAGCAGAACCGGGGAACCAGATACGCAGTATTTT.

The CDR3 bases are TGTGCCAGCAGTTACTCGTTTCGTAGGGAAGAGACCCAGTACTTC. Its translation is CASSYSFRREETQYF. V usage is TRBV6-5 and J usage is TRBJ2-5; the D is unclear. CDR3 length: 15 amino acids. V was trimmed by 0 bases and J by 3 bases, leaving 11 bases between them. The V gene's germline CDR1 is MNHEY and CDR2 SVGAGI.

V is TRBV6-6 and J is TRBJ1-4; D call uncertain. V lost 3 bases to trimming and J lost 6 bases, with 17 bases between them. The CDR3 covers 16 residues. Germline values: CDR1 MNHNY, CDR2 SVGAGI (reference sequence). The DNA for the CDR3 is TGTGCCAGCAGTTATCTTATGGTCAACGGGGATGAAAAACTGTTTTTT. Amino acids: CASSYLMVNGDEKLFF.

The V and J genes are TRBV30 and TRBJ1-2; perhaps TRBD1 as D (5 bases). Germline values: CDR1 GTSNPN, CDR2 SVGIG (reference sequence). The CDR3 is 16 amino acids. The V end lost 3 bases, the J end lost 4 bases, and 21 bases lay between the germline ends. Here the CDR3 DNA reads TGTGCCTGGAGCAGGGACGGACTCGAGTACCTCTATGGCTACACCTTC. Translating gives CAWSRDGLEYLYGYTF.

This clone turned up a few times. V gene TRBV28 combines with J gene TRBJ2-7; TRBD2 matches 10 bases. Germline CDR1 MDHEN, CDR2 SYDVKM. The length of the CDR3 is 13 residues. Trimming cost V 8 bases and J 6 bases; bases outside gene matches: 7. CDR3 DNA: TGTGCCAGCCGAGCGGGAGGGCCCTCCGAGCAGTACTTC. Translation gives CASRAGGPSEQYF.

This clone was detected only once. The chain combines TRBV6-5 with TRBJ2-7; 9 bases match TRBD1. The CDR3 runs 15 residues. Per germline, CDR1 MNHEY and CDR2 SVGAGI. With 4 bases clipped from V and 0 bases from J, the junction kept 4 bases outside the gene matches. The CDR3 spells CASSLGTGSSYEQYF. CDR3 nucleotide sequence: TGTGCCAGCAGTTTAGGGACAGGGAGCTCCTACGAGCAGTACTTC.

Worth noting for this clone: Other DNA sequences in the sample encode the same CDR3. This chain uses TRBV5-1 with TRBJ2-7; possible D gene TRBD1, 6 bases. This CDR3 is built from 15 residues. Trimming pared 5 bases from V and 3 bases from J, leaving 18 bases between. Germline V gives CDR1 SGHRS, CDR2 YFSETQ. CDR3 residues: CASSLDGTSFYEQYF. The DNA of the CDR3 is TGCGCCAGCAGTTTAGATGGGACAAGCTTCTACGAGCAGTACTTC.

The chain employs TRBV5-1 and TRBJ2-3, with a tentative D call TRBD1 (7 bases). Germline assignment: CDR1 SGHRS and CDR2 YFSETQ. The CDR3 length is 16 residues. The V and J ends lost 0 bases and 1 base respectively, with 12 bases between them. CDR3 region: CASSLGGRGGTDTQYF. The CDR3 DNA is TGCGCCAGCAGCTTGGGAGGCAGGGGGGGCACAGATACGCAGTATTTT.

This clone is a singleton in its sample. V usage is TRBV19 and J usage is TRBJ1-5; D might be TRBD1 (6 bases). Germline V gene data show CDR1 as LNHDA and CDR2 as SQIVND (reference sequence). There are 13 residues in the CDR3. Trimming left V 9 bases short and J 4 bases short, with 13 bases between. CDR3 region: CASSYRENQPQHF. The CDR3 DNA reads TGTGCCAGCAGTTACAGGGAAAATCAGCCCCAGCATTTT.

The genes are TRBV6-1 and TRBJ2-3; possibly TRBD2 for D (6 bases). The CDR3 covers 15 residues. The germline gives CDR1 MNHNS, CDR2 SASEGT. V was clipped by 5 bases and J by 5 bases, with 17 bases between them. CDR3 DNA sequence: TGTGCCAGCAGTTCGGGACTCCAGAGGGGAGATACGCAGTATTTT. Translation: CASSSGLQRGDTQYF.

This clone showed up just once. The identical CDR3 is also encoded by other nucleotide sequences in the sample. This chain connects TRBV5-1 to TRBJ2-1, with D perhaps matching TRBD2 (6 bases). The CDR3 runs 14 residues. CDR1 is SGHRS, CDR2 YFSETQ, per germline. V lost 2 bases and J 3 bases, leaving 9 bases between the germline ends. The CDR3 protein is CASSFAGSYNEQFF. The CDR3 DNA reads TGCGCCAGCAGCTTTGCCGGGAGCTACAATGAGCAGTTCTTC.

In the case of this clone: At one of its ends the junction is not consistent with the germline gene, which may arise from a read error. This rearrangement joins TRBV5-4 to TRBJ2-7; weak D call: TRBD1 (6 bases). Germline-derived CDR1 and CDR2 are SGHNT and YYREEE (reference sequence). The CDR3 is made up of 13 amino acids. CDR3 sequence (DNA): TGTGCCAGCACCTTGACAGGTTCTACCGAGCAGTACTTC. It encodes CASTLTGSTEQYF.

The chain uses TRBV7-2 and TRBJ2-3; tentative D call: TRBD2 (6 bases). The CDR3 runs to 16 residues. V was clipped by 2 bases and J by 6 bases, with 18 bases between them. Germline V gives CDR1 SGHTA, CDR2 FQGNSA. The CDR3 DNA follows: TGTGCCAGCAGCTTATCGGGAGCCCGACTCACCGATACGCAGTATTTT. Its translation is CASSLSGARLTDTQYF.

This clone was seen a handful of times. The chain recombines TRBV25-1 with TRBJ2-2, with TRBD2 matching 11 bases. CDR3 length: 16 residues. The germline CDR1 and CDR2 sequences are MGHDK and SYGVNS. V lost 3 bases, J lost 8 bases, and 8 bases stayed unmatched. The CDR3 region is CASSDPLTSGKGELFF. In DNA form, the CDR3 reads TGTGCCAGCAGTGATCCGTTGACTAGCGGGAAAGGGGAGCTGTTTTTT.